This T cell receptor (beta chain) was obtained from a study of OX40 agonist ivuxolimab in advanced cancers. Across the study: Patients received ivuxolimab, an agonistic anti-OX40 (CD134) antibody.

On this clone itself: Its cognate antigen is unknown.

Drawing of blood for sampling happened at baseline, at cycle 4 day 1, and at cycle 7 day 1. Libraries were prepared by immunoSEQ multiplex PCR; TCRdb keeps only in-frame clonotypes and omits some of them. This sample carries fewer than 100,000 clones, under 90% of them seen once, and the ten largest clones take about 0.44%. The V segment lost 3 bases and the J segment 3 bases; nucleotides outside the gene matches: 4. CDR3 size: 14 residues. CDR1 and CDR2 (germline): MNHNS, SASEGT. Regarding the study as a whole: There was clonal expansion of CD4+ and CD8+ blood T cells by week 6 at 0.1 to 3.0 mg/kg. Compared with CD4+, CD8+ T cells on average had more expanded clones.

The receptor's source is an adult with an advanced solid tumor such as melanoma, head and neck, liver or kidney cancer. V gene TRBV6-1 combines with J gene TRBJ1-1; TRBD1 matches 7 bases. The sequenced sample was CD4+ or CD8+ T cells sorted from blood, obtained in a trial of the OX40 agonist ivuxolimab. CDR3 nucleotide sequence: TGTGCCAGCAGTGACCCGGGACAGTACACTGAAGCTTTCTTT. Amino acids: CASSDPGQYTEAFF.